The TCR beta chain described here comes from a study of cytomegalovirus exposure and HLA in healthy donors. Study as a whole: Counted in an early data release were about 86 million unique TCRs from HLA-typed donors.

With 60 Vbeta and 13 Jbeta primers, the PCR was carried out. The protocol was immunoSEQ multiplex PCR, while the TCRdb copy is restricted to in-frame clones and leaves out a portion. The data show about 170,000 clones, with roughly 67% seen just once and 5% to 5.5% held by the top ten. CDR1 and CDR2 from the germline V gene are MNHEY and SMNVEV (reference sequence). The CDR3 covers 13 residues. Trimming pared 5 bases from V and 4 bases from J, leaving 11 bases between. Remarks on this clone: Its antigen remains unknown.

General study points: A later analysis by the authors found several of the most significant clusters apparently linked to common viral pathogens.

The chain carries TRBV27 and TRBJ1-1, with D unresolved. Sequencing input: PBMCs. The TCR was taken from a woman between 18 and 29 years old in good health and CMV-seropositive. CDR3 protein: CASSIGPSTEAFF. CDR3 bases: TGTGCCAGCAGTATTGGGCCAAGCACTGAAGCTTTCTTT.